These 20 T cell receptor beta chains share one sample of origin, sequenced in a study of blood T cell repertoires in COVID-19. The table came from immunoSEQ multiplex PCR; TCRdb's copy has only in-frame clones and leaves some out. In the table there are hundreds of thousands of clones, around 86% of which are singletons. Sequencing was done on a sample of PBMCs or T cells enriched from blood (not recorded which). The source is a man aged 35 to 55 who had recovered from COVID-19.

The rearrangement uses TRBV6-1 and TRBJ1-1; TRBD1 matches at 10 bases. V shed 1 base, J shed 6 bases, and the junction held 14 bases outside the gene matches. The CDR3 extends over 18 amino acids. CDR1 and CDR2 (germline): MNHNS, SASEGT. The CDR3 sequence: CASSEGGGIDRGQSEAFF. DNA of the CDR3: TGTGCCAGCAGTGAAGGGGGAGGAATAGACAGGGGGCAATCTGAAGCTTTCTTT.

The V gene is TRBV27, the J gene TRBJ2-1; the D gene is possibly TRBD1 (8 bases). Germline CDR1 is MNHEY and CDR2 is SMNVEV (reference sequence). This CDR3 has 16 residues. V lost 8 bases to trimming and J lost 4 bases, with 21 bases between them. CDR3 DNA: TGTGCCAGCGGTACAGGGGGGGCCTATTCATACAATGAGCAGTTCTTC. Its translation: CASGTGGAYSYNEQFF.

The DNA for the CDR3 is TGCGCCAGCAGCCAACATAGCGGGTTAAACATTCAGTACTTC. Residues: CASSQHSGLNIQYF. This chain uses TRBV4-1 with TRBJ2-4; 7 bases line up with TRBD2. This CDR3 region has 14 residues. CDR1 and CDR2 from the germline V gene are MGHRA and YSYEKL. J gave up 6 bases and V 2 bases, and 4 bases lay outside the gene matches.

J is TRBJ1-1 and V is TRBV9; TRBD1 matches 10 bases. The germline V gene has CDR1 SGDLS and CDR2 YYNGEE. This CDR3 contains 15 residues. The V gene end was trimmed by 4 bases and the J gene end by 1 base; junction bases not matched to a gene: 4. The DNA for the CDR3 is TGTGCCAGCAGCATGACAGGGGGCTCGAACACTGAAGCTTTCTTT. Protein product: CASSMTGGSNTEAFF.

The rearrangement links TRBV11-2 to TRBJ2-1; 7 bases fit TRBD2. Trimming at V came to 1 base and at J to 0 bases, leaving 3 bases not matched to a gene. Germline V gene data show CDR1 as SGHAT and CDR2 as FQNNGV. This CDR3 region has 16 residues. Here the CDR3 DNA reads TGTGCCAGCAGCTTAGTGGGCGGGGGCTCCTACAATGAGCAGTTCTTC. This translates into CASSLVGGGSYNEQFF.

V usage is TRBV3-1 (or the pseudogene TRBV3-2) and J usage is TRBJ1-4, with D maybe TRBD1 (6 bases). The germline gives CDR1 LGHDT, CDR2 YNNKEL (reference sequence). The CDR3 contains 16 residues. V was clipped by 0 bases and J by 2 bases, with 10 bases between them. DNA of the CDR3: TGTGCCAGCAGCCAAGATAGGGGGTATACTAATGAAAAACTGTTTTTT. Translation: CASSQDRGYTNEKLFF.

Of note for this clone: Additional DNA sequences in this sample encode the identical CDR3. This chain links TRBV19 with TRBJ2-5; D is perhaps TRBD2 (6 bases). The V gene's germline CDR1 is LNHDA and CDR2 SQIVND (reference sequence). V was shortened by 5 bases and J by 5 bases, with 12 bases between the two germline ends. The CDR3 runs 13 residues. For the CDR3, the DNA is TGTGCCAGTAGTCGGGACTTCCAGGAGACCCAGTACTTC. Protein sequence: CASSRDFQETQYF.

The rearrangement joins TRBV6-5 to TRBJ2-7; a weak D match, TRBD1 (5 bases). This CDR3 has 13 amino acids. The V and J ends lost 2 bases and 6 bases respectively, with 11 bases between them. Germline CDR1 MNHEY, CDR2 SVGAGI. CDR3 amino acids: CASSYPGQGEQYF. For the CDR3, the DNA is TGTGCCAGCAGTTACCCGGGCCAGGGCGAGCAGTACTTC.

The V gene is TRBV19, the J gene TRBJ2-7; 10 nucleotides line up with TRBD2. V lost 3 bases, J lost 5 bases, and 4 bases stayed unmatched. The germline V gene encodes CDR1 LNHDA and CDR2 SQIVND (reference sequence). The CDR3 consists of 14 residues. The CDR3 sequence: CASSMTGTSDEQYF. The CDR3 DNA reads as TGTGCCAGTAGTATGACCGGGACTAGCGACGAGCAGTACTTC.

The rearrangement links TRBV7-2 to TRBJ2-1, with D tentatively TRBD2 (7 bases). CDR3 length: 13 residues. The V end lost 3 bases, the J end lost 6 bases, and 9 bases lay between the germline ends. From germline, CDR1 is SGHTA and CDR2 FQGNSA. DNA for the CDR3: TGTGCCAGCAGCTTCGCGGGGGCCAATGAGCAGTTCTTC. Its translation: CASSFAGANEQFF.

This clone showed up just once. This chain joins TRBV29-1 and TRBJ1-4; 7 bases agree with TRBD1. With 4 bases clipped from V and 4 bases from J, the junction kept 3 bases outside the gene matches. Germline CDR1 is SQVTM and CDR2 is ANQGSEA. This CDR3 is built from 13 residues. The chain's CDR3 is CSVGQGHNEKLFF. CDR3 nucleotide sequence: TGCAGCGTTGGACAGGGACATAATGAAAAACTGTTTTTT. Full variable domain (remainder filled in from reference TRBV29-1 and TRBJ1-4): SAVISQKPSRDICQRGTSLTIQCQVDSQVTMMFWYRQQPGQSLTLIATANQGSEATYESGFVIDKFPISRPNLTFSTLTVSNMSPEDSSIYLCSVGQGHNEKLFFGSGTQLSVL.

The rearrangement joins TRBV7-9 to TRBJ1-2, with D possibly matching TRBD1 (5 bases). CDR1 is SEHNR and CDR2 is FQNEAQ in the germline V gene (reference sequence). The CDR3 runs 14 residues. Trimming removed 1 base at V and 3 bases at J, with 9 bases between. DNA for the CDR3: TGTGCCAGCAGCTTAGTCGCGGGGGACTATGGCTACACCTTC. Its translation is CASSLVAGDYGYTF.

The chain couples TRBV28 to TRBJ2-3; possibly TRBD1 for D (5 bases). From germline, CDR1 is MDHEN and CDR2 SYDVKM. This CDR3 region has 11 residues. The V and J ends lost 3 bases and 9 bases respectively, with 7 bases between them. In nucleotides, the CDR3 is TGTGCCAGCAGTTTTGCAGGGACGCAGTATTTT. Amino acids: CASSFAGTQYF.

In this sample, this clone turned up once. The chain carries TRBV12-3 or TRBV12-4 and TRBJ1-1; the D gene is possibly TRBD1 (5 bases). V gave up 3 bases and J gave up 7 bases, with 9 bases separating them. CDR3 length equals 12 residues. The chain's CDR3 is CASSFLGGEAFF. CDR3 bases: TGTGCCAGCAGTTTTCTCGGGGGTGAAGCTTTCTTT.

V gene TRBV5-6 combines with J gene TRBJ2-7, with 15 bases identical to TRBD2. CDR1 and CDR2 from the germline V gene are SGHDT and YYEEEE. The CDR3 is made up of 19 amino acids. V shed 5 bases and J 2 bases; nucleotides not matched to a gene: 14. The CDR3 loop is CASSSTGLAGGGMAYEQYF. The DNA for the CDR3 is TGTGCCAGCAGTTCAACGGGACTAGCGGGAGGTGGGATGGCCTACGAGCAGTACTTC.

This clone is judged medium-sized. The chain joins TRBV30 to TRBJ1-6, with D tentatively TRBD1 (5 bases). CDR3 length: 15 amino acids. Germline assignment: CDR1 GTSNPN and CDR2 SVGIG (reference sequence). Trimming shortened V by 2 bases and J by 5 bases, and 13 bases separated the two germline ends. The CDR3 nucleotides are TGTGCCTGGAGTCAGCGGGGGTCTCATAATTCACCCCTCCACTTT. It encodes CAWSQRGSHNSPLHF.

The chain joins TRBV28 to TRBJ2-3; a possible D gene is TRBD1 (5 bases). Looked up from germline, CDR1 is MDHEN and CDR2 is SYDVKM. The V and J ends lost 3 bases and 5 bases respectively, with 12 bases between them. The CDR3 is 14 residues long. The CDR3 region has the DNA TGTGCCAGCAGTTTCCAGGGTCCCCTAGATACGCAGTATTTT. This translates into CASSFQGPLDTQYF.

The chain recombines TRBV28 with TRBJ1-2; the match to TRBD1 covers 7 bases. V shed 6 bases, J shed 3 bases, and the junction held 13 bases outside the gene matches. CDR3 length: 16 amino acids. Germline CDR1 is MDHEN and CDR2 is SYDVKM. This CDR3 is CASRWDDVGTDYGYTF. CDR3 DNA: TGTGCCAGCAGGTGGGATGATGTAGGGACAGACTATGGCTACACCTTC.

This clone was counted a few times. The chain recombines TRBV19 with TRBJ1-5; D may be TRBD1 (5 bases). Germline CDR1 is LNHDA and CDR2 is SQIVND (reference sequence). V was cut by 3 bases and J by 0 bases, with 12 bases left in between. This CDR3 comprises 16 residues. CDR3 sequence (DNA): TGTGCCAGTAGTATTTTTACAGGACCTAGCAATCAGCCCCAGCATTTT. Amino acid sequence: CASSIFTGPSNQPQHF.

The chain joins TRBV11-2 to TRBJ1-3; D call uncertain. V lost 1 base, J lost 0 bases, and 7 bases lay in between. CDR3 length: 15 residues. Germline assignment: CDR1 SGHAT and CDR2 FQNNGV. The CDR3 loop reads CASSLVRISGNTIYF. The CDR3 coding sequence is TGTGCCAGCAGCTTAGTGAGGATCTCTGGAAACACCATATATTTT. Complete variable domain (other parts from reference TRBV11-2 and TRBJ1-3): EAGVAQSPRYKIIEKRQSVAFWCNPISGHATLYWYQQILGQGPKLLIQFQNNGVVDDSQLPKDRFSAERLKGVDSTLKIQPAKLEDSAVYLCASSLVRISGNTIYFGEGSWLTVV.